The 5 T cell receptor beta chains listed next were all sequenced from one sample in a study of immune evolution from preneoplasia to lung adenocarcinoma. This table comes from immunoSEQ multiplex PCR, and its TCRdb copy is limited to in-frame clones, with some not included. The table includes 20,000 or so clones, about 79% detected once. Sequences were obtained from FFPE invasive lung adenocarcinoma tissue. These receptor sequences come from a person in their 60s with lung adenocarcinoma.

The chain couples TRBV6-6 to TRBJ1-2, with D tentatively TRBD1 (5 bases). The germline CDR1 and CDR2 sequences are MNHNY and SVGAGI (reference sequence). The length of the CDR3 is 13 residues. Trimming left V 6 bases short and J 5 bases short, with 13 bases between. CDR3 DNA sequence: TGTGCCAGCAGCCGGGACCCTCTGTATGGCTACACCTTC. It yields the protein CASSRDPLYGYTF.

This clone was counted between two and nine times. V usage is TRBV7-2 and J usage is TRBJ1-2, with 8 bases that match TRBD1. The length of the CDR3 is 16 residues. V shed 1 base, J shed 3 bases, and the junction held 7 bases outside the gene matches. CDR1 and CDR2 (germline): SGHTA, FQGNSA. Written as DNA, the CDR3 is TGTGCCAGCAGCTTAGGAGGACAGGGATCGGACTATGGCTACACCTTC. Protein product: CASSLGGQGSDYGYTF. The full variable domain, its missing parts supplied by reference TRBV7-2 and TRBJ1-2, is GAGVSQSPSNKVTEKGKDVELRCDPISGHTALYWYRQSLGQGLEFLIYFQGNSAPDKSGLPSDRFSAERTGGSVSTLTIQRTQQEDSAVYLCASSLGGQGSDYGYTFGSGTRLTVV.

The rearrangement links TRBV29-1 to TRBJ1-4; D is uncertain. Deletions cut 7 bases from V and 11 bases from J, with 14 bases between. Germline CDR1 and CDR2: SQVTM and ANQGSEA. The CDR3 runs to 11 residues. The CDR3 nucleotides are TGCAGCGGGGTCTTAGGAGGGAAACTGTTTTTT. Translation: CSGVLGGKLFF.

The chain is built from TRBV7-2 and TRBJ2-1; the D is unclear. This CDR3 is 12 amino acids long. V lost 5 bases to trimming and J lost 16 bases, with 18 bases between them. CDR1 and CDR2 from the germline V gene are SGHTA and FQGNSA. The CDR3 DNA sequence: TGTGCCAGCAGCCCTACTAATAGTCCCCCTTTCTTC. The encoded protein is CASSPTNSPPFF. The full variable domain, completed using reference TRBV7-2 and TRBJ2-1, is GAGVSQSPSNKVTEKGKDVELRCDPISGHTALYWYRQSLGQGLEFLIYFQGNSAPDKSGLPSDRFSAERTGGSVSTLTIQRTQQEDSAVYLCASSPTNSPPFFGPGTRLTVL.

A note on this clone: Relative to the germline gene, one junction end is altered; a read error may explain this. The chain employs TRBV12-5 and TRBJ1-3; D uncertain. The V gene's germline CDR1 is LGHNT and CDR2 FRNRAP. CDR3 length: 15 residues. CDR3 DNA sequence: TGTGCTAGTGGTTTGGTAGTCGGACGTGGAGACACCATATATTTT. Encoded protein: CASGLVVGRGDTIYF. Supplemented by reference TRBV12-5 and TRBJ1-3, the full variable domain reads DARVTQTPRHKVTEMGQEVTMRCQPILGHNTVFWYRQTMMQGLELLAYFRNRAPLDDSGMPKDRFSAEMPDATLATLKIQPSEPRDSAVYFCASGLVVGRGDTIYFGEGSWLTVV.